The next 6 T cell receptor beta chains were all read from a single sample in a study of blood T cell repertoires in COVID-19. Method: immunoSEQ multiplex PCR; TCRdb's copy keeps in-frame clones and lacks some. The sample holds about 220,000 clones; more than 75% are singletons and the top ten take 1.9%. The material sequenced was peripheral blood. Source of these receptors: a middle-aged man with active or convalescent COVID-19.

This chain connects TRBV2 to TRBJ1-5, with D perhaps TRBD1 (6 bases). V shed 4 bases and J shed 7 bases, with 14 bases lying between them. CDR3 length: 14 amino acids. CDR1 SNHLY and CDR2 FYNNEI come from the germline V gene. The CDR3 sequence is CASSAGAANQPQHF. The CDR3 DNA is TGTGCCAGCAGTGCAGGGGCCGCCAACCAGCCCCAGCATTTT. The full variable domain, rest sourced from reference TRBV2 and TRBJ1-5, is EPEVTQTPSHQVTQMGQEVILRCVPISNHLYFYWYRQILGQKVEFLVSFYNNEISEKSEIFDDQFSVERPDGSNFTLKIRSTKLEDSAMYFCASSAGAANQPQHFGDGTRLSIL.

This clone was seen a handful of times. The CDR3 DNA sequence: TGTGCCAGCAGTTCCCCCGGTAGAGGAACCTACGAGCAGTACTTC. Amino acid sequence: CASSSPGRGTYEQYF. The rearrangement joins TRBV6-5 to TRBJ2-7; D gene unclear. Germline assignment: CDR1 MNHEY and CDR2 SVGAGI. With 4 bases removed from V and 2 bases from J, the gap between germline ends came to 15 bases. CDR3 length equals 15 residues.

This clone appeared a few times. This chain joins TRBV19 and TRBJ2-1; 9 positions match TRBD1. CDR3 length equals 17 residues. Per germline, CDR1 LNHDA and CDR2 SQIVND (reference sequence). Germline trimming cut 4 bases from V and 6 bases from J; bases unmatched to any gene: 13. The CDR3 is CASSKVRGTGNSNEQFF. CDR3 bases: TGTGCCAGTAGTAAGGTCAGGGGGACAGGGAATAGCAATGAGCAGTTCTTC.

The chain recombines TRBV7-6 with TRBJ2-1; TRBD2 matches 8 bases. CDR3 length: 16 residues. The trim removed 1 base at V and 5 bases at J, leaving 7 bases unmatched. Germline loops: CDR1 SGHVS, CDR2 FNYEAQ. The CDR3 nucleotides read TGTGCCAGCAGCTTAGTTAGCACTAGCGGTAACAATGAGCAGTTCTTC. It encodes CASSLVSTSGNNEQFF.

The rearrangement joins TRBV27 to TRBJ1-1; TRBD1 agrees at 10 bases. CDR1 is MNHEY, CDR2 SMNVEV, per germline (reference sequence). Trimming took 6 bases from V and 10 from J; bases not matched to a gene: 8. There are 13 residues in the CDR3. The CDR3 nucleotides are TGTGCCAGCAGGAGGGGACAGGGGAGCGGAGCTTTCTTT. It codes for CASRRGQGSGAFF.

The J gene is TRBJ2-1, the V gene TRBV11-2; tentatively, D is TRBD1 (5 bases). The length of the CDR3 is 15 residues. Trimming left V 1 base short and J 5 bases short, with 12 bases between. Germline CDR1 is SGHAT and CDR2 is FQNNGV. This chain's CDR3 is CASSLGRLGDNEQFF. The CDR3 bases are TGTGCCAGCAGCTTAGGACGGCTAGGGGACAATGAGCAGTTCTTC.